Below, one T cell receptor (beta chain) is given with its context. This clone's antigen is unknown. No qualities accompany the bases; no much larger clone lies one base away. The data originate from a study of T cell repertoires in ileal Crohn's disease (dated by TCRdb to the late 2010s). Regarding the complete study: The median duration of disease was 6 to 10 years, and at the time of surgery roughly 38% of patients were active smokers. A Rutgeerts score above i0 was used to define endoscopic postoperative recurrence. A prospective multicentre cohort supplied the roughly 57 Crohn's disease patients whose TCR repertoires were analysed. The study was conducted in parallel with a multicentre cohort that was designed to identify predictors of early endoscopic recurrence following ileocolonic resection. Postoperative therapy was given to about half of the patients, with thiopurines administered to more than 10 patients and anti-TNF agents administered to approximately 17 patients. Every patient underwent surgery because of a complication, which was stricturing disease in around 60% of cases and penetrating disease in around 40%. A total of around 150 mucosal samples from around 57 patients were sequenced, collected from several sites on the surgical specimen as well as at postoperative endoscopy. General findings and caveats noted by the study authors: Only a subgroup of patients, of unstated size, had their mucosal CD4 and CD8 T cells sorted and sequenced. Higher percentages of high-frequency clones at the time of surgery were linked to endoscopic recurrence, and every patient with clonality above 26.8% (18/57) had recurrence. More high-frequency clones were carried by sorted CD8 T cells than by CD4 T cells, suggesting that mucosal expansions were mainly CD8. A significantly higher proportion of clonal expansions was observed in active smokers at surgery than in non-smokers (approximately 26% vs 20%, p=0.02).

For commercial TCRB immunosequencing, five hundred nanograms of biopsy DNA were submitted for each sample. Adaptive Biotechnology amplified CDR3 regions from genomic DNA with a two-step multiplex PCR that controlled for amplification bias. Primers for every V and J gene segment were used in the first PCR, and barcodes and Illumina adapters were added in the second PCR. CDR3 libraries were sequenced using an Illumina instrument. As for how the authors treated the data: Analysis combined the vendor-provided pipelines with custom analysis of raw data in R/Bioconductor under R version 3.3.0. Clonality, which ranges from 0 to 1, was calculated as the inverse of the normalised Shannon entropy across all productive clones. High-frequency clones were defined as the share of the repertoire occupied by the top 100 clones, with only clones passing a 95% confidence test being retained. The Simpson index measured repertoire diversity, and the Morisita-Horn index measured overlap between samples. The table comes from immuneACCESS by way of TCRdb, which keeps in-frame sequences with V and J called. Part of the clones is missing from these tables; in studies checked, under half for an unresolved V gene and the rest for unknown reasons. The V and J calls and clone size are taken from that table; D and trimming were inferred from the DNA. This sample lists roughly 31,000 clones; about 82% were detected once. Of the sample, around 20% falls within the top ten clones.

To be eligible, patients had to be adults with ileal or ileocolonic Crohn's disease and an indication for ileocolonic resection. Before DNA extraction, whole ileal mucosal biopsies were kept frozen at -80 degrees C. Genomic DNA was extracted from frozen whole biopsies with a TRizol-based method and quantified on a NanoDrop 2000 spectrophotometer. Input material: ileal tissue. This clonotype was sampled from an adult with Crohn's disease.

The DNA is as follows: TGTGCCAGCAGTGTTAGGAGCAGCTGCGAGCAGTACTTC. It codes for CASSVRSSCEQYF. This chain is built from TRBV27 and TRBJ2-7, with the D gene too uncertain to name. Looking up the germline V gene (reference sequence) yields CDR1 MNHEY and CDR2 SMNVEV. V sheds 5 bases and J sheds 6 bases, leaving 14 bases between their ends. The CDR3 measures 13 amino acids from cysteine to phenylalanine. Of all the DNA, just the CDR3 is kept, 39 bases in frame from base 1.